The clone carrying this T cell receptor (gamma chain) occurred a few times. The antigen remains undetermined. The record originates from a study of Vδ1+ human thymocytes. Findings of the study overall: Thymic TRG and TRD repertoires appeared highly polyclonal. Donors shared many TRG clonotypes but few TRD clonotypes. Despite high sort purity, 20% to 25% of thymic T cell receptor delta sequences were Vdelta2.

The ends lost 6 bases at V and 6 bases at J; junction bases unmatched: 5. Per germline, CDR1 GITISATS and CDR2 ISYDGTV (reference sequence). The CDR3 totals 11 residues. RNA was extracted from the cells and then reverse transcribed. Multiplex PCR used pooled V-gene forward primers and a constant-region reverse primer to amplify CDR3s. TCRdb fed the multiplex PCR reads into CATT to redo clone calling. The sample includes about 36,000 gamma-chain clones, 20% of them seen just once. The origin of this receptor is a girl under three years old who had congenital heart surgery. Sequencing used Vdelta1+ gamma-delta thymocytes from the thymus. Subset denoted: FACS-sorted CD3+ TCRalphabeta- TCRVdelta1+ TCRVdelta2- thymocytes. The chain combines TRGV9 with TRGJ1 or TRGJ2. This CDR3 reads CALWCPYKKLF. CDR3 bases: TGTGCCTTGTGGTGTCCTTATAAGAAACTCTTT.